This T cell receptor beta chain was sequenced for a study of T cells in Graves' hyperthyroidism and ophthalmopathy. RNA transcripts served as the template for amplifying TCR beta CDR3 regions. When the TCR CDR3 underwent first-round RT-PCR, the HTBI primer set was used. Each CDR3 protein gets one entry after TCRdb re-called the multiplex PCR reads with MiXCR. Of roughly 630,000 distinct CDR3 sequences in the sample, 15% to 19% were seen once. This clonotype was seen more than once but under ten times. Trimming removed 3 bases from V and 10 bases from J; junction bases left unmatched: 7. From germline, CDR1 is LNHNV and CDR2 YYDKDF (reference sequence). The CDR3 spans 13 residues.

Sample: blood. The V call is TRBV15, the J call TRBJ1-2; TRBD1 agrees at 8 bases. This clonotype originated in a woman under 40 with Graves' hyperthyroidism. The CDR3 spells CATSSSGTGIYTF. CDR3 in DNA: TGTGCCACCAGCAGCTCCGGGACAGGTATCTACACCTTC.